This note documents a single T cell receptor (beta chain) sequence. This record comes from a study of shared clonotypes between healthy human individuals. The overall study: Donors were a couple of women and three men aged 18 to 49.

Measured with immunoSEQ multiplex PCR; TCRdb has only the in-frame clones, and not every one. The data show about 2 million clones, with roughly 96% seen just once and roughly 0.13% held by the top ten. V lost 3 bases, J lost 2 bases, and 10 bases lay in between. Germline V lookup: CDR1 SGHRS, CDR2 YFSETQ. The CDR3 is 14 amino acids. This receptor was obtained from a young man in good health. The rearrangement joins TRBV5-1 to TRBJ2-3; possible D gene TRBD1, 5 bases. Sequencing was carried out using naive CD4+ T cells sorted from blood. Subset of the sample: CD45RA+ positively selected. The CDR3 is CASSSTATTDTQYF. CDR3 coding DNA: TGCGCCAGCAGCTCGACAGCAACCACAGATACGCAGTATTTT.